The present entry profiles one T cell receptor beta chain with its context. What it binds is unknown. This record comes from a study of OX40 agonist ivuxolimab in advanced cancers. Study-wide results and limits: The study observed clonal expansion of CD4+ and CD8+ blood T cells by week 6 at 0.1 to 3.0 mg/kg.

Sequenced by immunoSEQ multiplex PCR; TCRdb stores in-frame clones only, minus some. The repertoire holds about 95,000 clones, nearly 90% seen once, with approximately 0.35% in the top ten. The clonotype comes from an adult with an advanced solid tumor such as melanoma, head and neck, liver or kidney cancer. Sequenced material: CD4+ or CD8+ T cells sorted from blood, taken in a trial of the OX40 agonist ivuxolimab.

Written as DNA, the CDR3 is TGTGCCATCAGTGAGTTCAATGTGAGGGGGGAGCTGTTTTTT. It codes for CAISEFNVRGELFF. This chain links TRBV10-3 with TRBJ2-2, with D unresolved. In germline, CDR1 is ENHRY, CDR2 SYGVKD. The CDR3 spans 14 residues. The germline V and J ends were trimmed by 1 base and 8 bases, with 11 bases remaining between them.